This T cell receptor beta chain is from a study of T cell clonotyping in hematopoietic cell transplantation. V shed 7 bases and J 0 bases; nucleotides not matched to a gene: 10. Per germline, CDR1 GTSNPN and CDR2 SVGIG (reference sequence). The CDR3 runs to 17 residues. Only a few counts were recorded for this clone. Clones were sequenced by immunoSEQ multiplex PCR, and TCRdb holds only the in-frame ones, with some missing. Of several thousand clones in the sample, less than 35% were seen once. Time point meaning: recipient sample about 28 days before transplant, after cytoreduction. This sequence joins TRBV30 and TRBJ2-6, with 9 bases aligning to TRBD1. This sample comprised peripheral blood mononuclear cells, obtained before stem cell transplant. This TCR was recovered from a man aged 45 to 65 with myelofibrosis. Some clones in this sample may be carry-over from other donors' samples. The CDR3 DNA sequence: TGTGCCTACCTACCCGGGACAGGGCTCTCTGGGGCCAACGTCCTGACTTTC. Translation: CAYLPGTGLSGANVLTF. Variable domain in full (rest from reference TRBV30 and TRBJ2-6): SQTIHQWPATLVQPVGSPLSLECTVEGTSNPNLYWYRQAAGRGLQLLFYSVGIGQISSEVPQNLSASRPQDRQFILSSKKLLLSDSGFYLCAYLPGTGLSGANVLTFGAGSRLTVL.